This record covers a single T cell receptor beta chain. Antigen unknown. With V trimmed by 1 base and J by 6 bases, 5 bases remained unmatched. CDR1 and CDR2 from the germline V gene are SGHTA and FQGNSA. This CDR3 has 15 amino acids. 5'RACE primed from the constant segment yielded TCR alpha and TCR beta cDNA libraries bearing sample barcodes and UMIs. TCRdb re-derived calls from the 5' RACE reads in MiXCR, one entry per CDR3 protein. This table has about 340,000 distinct CDR3 sequences, 13% appearing once. This specimen belongs to a study of T-cell memory formation after mild COVID-19. Findings of the study overall: Certain responding clones were present in pre-infection memory, suggesting participation of cross-reactive memory. Shrinking CD4+ clones were chiefly CM and EM; CD8+ ones were chiefly EMRA.

This sequence was found in a man younger than 35 who had mild COVID-19 (a few samples of this study predate the infection). Cell type and time point are not known. The rearrangement uses TRBV7-2 and TRBJ2-3; TRBD1 matches 9 bases. Input material: PBMCs or a T cell subset sorted from them (not recorded which). The CDR3 DNA reads as TGTGCCAGCAGCTTAGGGACAGGGGTTGTGGATACGCAGTATTTT. Its translation: CASSLGTGVVDTQYF.